The present entry profiles one T cell receptor (beta chain) with its context. Antigen specificity is unknown. This sample is part of a study of T cell responses to AZD1222 COVID-19 vaccine. Assay used: immunoSEQ multiplex PCR; TCRdb lists only in-frame clones, some missing. The sample includes around 110,000 clones, roughly 87% seen only once; the top ten take less than 10%. V was shortened by 6 bases and J by 0 bases, with 9 bases between the two germline ends. This CDR3 has 14 residues. Germline V gene lookup returns CDR1 MNHEY and CDR2 SVGEGT. The study, taken as a whole, reports: After two AZD1222 doses, spike-specific TCR breadth and depth rose versus day 0. White British people made up most donors, females outnumbered males, and clonal diversity was possibly underestimated.

The chain has TRBV6-2 or TRBV6-3 and TRBJ2-4; unclear D gene. The receptor was isolated from an adult who received the AZD1222 COVID-19 vaccine. Here the sequenced sample was peripheral blood, taken 28 days after the second AZD1222 dose. In DNA form, the CDR3 reads TGTGCCAGCAGCAACCTACTAGCCAAAAACATTCAGTACTTC. Translating gives CASSNLLAKNIQYF.